Following are 22 T cell receptor beta chains from one sample sequenced in a study of T cell repertoires in cytomegalovirus infection. TCRdb re-analysed the reads in MiXCR, keeping a single row per CDR3 protein. This repertoire shows roughly 280,000 distinct CDR3 sequences, roughly 10% found once; its top ten account for about 15%. The source material was PBMCs. The receptors stem from a human donor in good health (CMV status not recorded). Some clones in this sample may be carry-over from other donors' samples.

This clonotype was seen at least ten times. This sequence joins TRBV7-2 and TRBJ2-1; D call uncertain. Trimming stripped 1 base from V and 9 bases from J, with 19 bases between. Per the germline V gene, CDR1 is SGHTA and CDR2 is FQGNSA. The CDR3 runs 16 residues. The CDR3 protein is CASSLVGQIGTGEQFF. The CDR3 nucleotides are TGTGCCAGCAGCTTAGTAGGGCAGATTGGAACCGGTGAGCAGTTCTTC.

Many counts were recorded for this clonotype. The gene calls are TRBV7-2 and TRBJ2-7, with D unclear. The CDR3 consists of 14 residues. CDR1 and CDR2 (germline): SGHTA, FQGNSA. With 1 base removed from V and 1 base from J, the gap between germline ends came to 8 bases. CDR3 sequence: CASSLGARSYEQYF. In nucleotides, the CDR3 is TGTGCCAGCAGCTTAGGCGCACGGTCCTACGAGCAGTACTTC.

The CDR3 region has the DNA TGCAGCGTTGAAGGGGACAGAGGGGCTTTCTTT. Encoded protein: CSVEGDRGAFF. The J gene is TRBJ1-1, the V gene TRBV29-1, with TRBD1 identical over 7 bases. Germline lookup yields CDR1 SQVTM and CDR2 ANQGSEA. The ends lost 1 base at V and 11 bases at J; junction bases unmatched: 4. The CDR3 is made up of 11 amino acids. Combining the CDR3 with reference TRBV29-1 and TRBJ1-1 gives the whole variable domain SAVISQKPSRDICQRGTSLTIQCQVDSQVTMMFWYRQQPGQSLTLIATANQGSEATYESGFVIDKFPISRPNLTFSTLTVSNMSPEDSSIYLCSVEGDRGAFFGQGTRLTVV.

This rearrangement joins TRBV20-1 to TRBJ2-7; D may be TRBD1 (6 bases). V was cut by 0 bases and J by 3 bases, with 24 bases left in between. The length of the CDR3 is 18 residues. Germline V gene lookup returns CDR1 DFQATT and CDR2 SNEGSKA (reference sequence). This CDR3 is CSARDLRAGAPDGYEQYF. The DNA for the CDR3 is TGCAGTGCTAGAGATCTCAGGGCAGGGGCCCCGGATGGCTACGAGCAGTACTTC.

This clonotype was recorded many times. This sequence joins TRBV6-2 or TRBV6-3 and TRBJ1-5, with D unresolved. The germline CDR1 and CDR2 sequences are MNHEY and SVGEGT. V lost 6 bases, J lost 4 bases, and 16 bases lay in between. The CDR3 is 15 residues long. As DNA, the CDR3 is TGTGCCAGCAGAACTGCCGGGCGAATTAATCAGCCCCAGCATTTT. It translates to CASRTAGRINQPQHF.

This rearrangement joins TRBV14 to TRBJ1-1; D gene ambiguous. Trimming removed 0 bases at V and 0 bases at J, with 8 bases between. Germline CDR1 SGHDN, CDR2 FVKESK. The CDR3 spans 15 residues. The CDR3 loop reads CASSQEVLMNTEAFF. The CDR3 coding sequence is TGTGCCAGCAGCCAAGAAGTCCTGATGAACACTGAAGCTTTCTTT.

This clonotype was observed at least ten times. This chain uses TRBV7-2 with TRBJ1-5; D unresolved. Germline CDR1 SGHTA, CDR2 FQGNSA. The CDR3 sequence is 17 residues long. V was trimmed by 5 bases and J by 1 base, leaving 18 bases between them. CDR3 DNA: TGTGCCAGCAGCCCCATCTCTGGTGAGCTGAGCAATCAGCCCCAGCATTTT. Amino acid sequence: CASSPISGELSNQPQHF.

This clonotype was seen repeatedly, ten times or more. This sequence joins TRBV20-1 and TRBJ1-3; D not resolved. Germline assignment: CDR1 DFQATT and CDR2 SNEGSKA (reference sequence). The CDR3 totals 15 residues. V lost 6 bases, J lost 2 bases, and 17 bases lay in between. This chain's CDR3 is CSAHAAAGPGNTIYF. CDR3 bases: TGCAGTGCCCATGCTGCCGCAGGCCCTGGAAACACCATATATTTT.

This clonotype showed up many times. The chain carries TRBV11-2 and TRBJ2-5, with 7 bases identical to TRBD2. From germline, CDR1 is SGHAT and CDR2 FQNNGV. Losses at the gene ends were 5 bases for V and 2 bases for J; bases not matched to a gene: 11. The CDR3 spans 16 residues. The CDR3 is CASSPRRLAAQETQYF. CDR3 nucleotide sequence: TGTGCCAGCAGCCCCCGACGACTAGCAGCGCAAGAGACCCAGTACTTC.

This clonotype was seen many times. The chain couples TRBV7-2 to TRBJ1-1; D possibly corresponds to TRBD1 (5 bases). The V end was cut by 6 bases, the J end by 1 base, with 12 bases between. Germline CDR1 and CDR2: SGHTA and FQGNSA. This CDR3 region has 14 residues. CDR3 sequence: CASSGGVRNTEAFF. DNA of the CDR3: TGTGCCAGCAGTGGGGGGGTCAGGAACACTGAAGCTTTCTTT. The whole variable domain, remainder taken from reference TRBV7-2 and TRBJ1-1, is GAGVSQSPSNKVTEKGKDVELRCDPISGHTALYWYRQSLGQGLEFLIYFQGNSAPDKSGLPSDRFSAERTGGSVSTLTIQRTQQEDSAVYLCASSGGVRNTEAFFGQGTRLTVV.

This clonotype was picked up many times. This sequence joins TRBV7-8 and TRBJ1-1, with D unclear. The CDR3 is 13 amino acids. With 3 bases removed from V and 2 bases from J, the gap between germline ends came to 7 bases. Germline V gene sequence: CDR1 SGHVS, CDR2 FQNEAQ. The CDR3 DNA reads as TGTGCCAGCAGCTTTCAGGTTAACACTGAAGCTTTCTTT. It translates to CASSFQVNTEAFF.

This clonotype appeared many times. V gene TRBV7-2 combines with J gene TRBJ1-1, with D uncertain. CDR1 is SGHTA, CDR2 FQGNSA, per germline. The CDR3 consists of 14 residues. Trimming pared 5 bases from V and 2 bases from J, leaving 12 bases between. CDR3 amino acids: CASSLMAGNTEAFF. The CDR3 DNA reads TGTGCCAGCAGCCTTATGGCCGGAAACACTGAAGCTTTCTTT.

The table lists this clonotype with many counts. The rearrangement links TRBV7-8 to TRBJ1-5, with D hard to call. Trimming took off 1 base at V and 1 base at J, with 17 bases between the two ends. From germline, CDR1 is SGHVS and CDR2 FQNEAQ. This CDR3 region has 18 residues. CDR3 DNA sequence: TGTGCCAGCAGCTTAGATCGGCCCACCATGTCGAGCAATCAGCCCCAGCATTTT. This gives the protein CASSLDRPTMSSNQPQHF.

This clonotype appeared many times. J is TRBJ2-1 and V is TRBV6-5, with a weak D call TRBD2 (6 bases). This CDR3 contains 16 residues. Germline V gene sequence: CDR1 MNHEY, CDR2 SVGAGI. Trimming took off 4 bases at V and 0 bases at J, with 13 bases between the two ends. In DNA, the CDR3 is TGTGCCAGCAGTTCCTCCGTGGACTACTCCTACAATGAGCAGTTCTTC. Translation gives CASSSSVDYSYNEQFF.

This clonotype was counted at least ten times. J is TRBJ2-7 and V is TRBV6-2 or TRBV6-3; D is unclear. Germline assignment: CDR1 MNHEY and CDR2 SVGEGT. The CDR3 is 11 amino acids. V was pared by 8 bases and J by 2 bases, with 7 bases between. The CDR3: CASARTYEQYF. The DNA of the CDR3 is TGTGCCAGCGCACGGACCTACGAGCAGTACTTC.

This clonotype was seen a few times. The J gene is TRBJ2-7, the V gene TRBV7-9; 7 nucleotides match TRBD1. The CDR3 covers 12 residues. Trimming at V came to 5 bases and at J to 9 bases, leaving 7 bases not matched to a gene. Germline CDR1 reads SEHNR; CDR2 reads FQNEAQ (reference sequence). Written as DNA, the CDR3 is TGTGCCAGCAGCGTCGGGACAGAGGGGCAGTACTTC. Protein: CASSVGTEGQYF.

This clonotype was seen many times. The chain couples TRBV7-2 to TRBJ2-3; D may be TRBD2 (5 bases). With 2 bases removed from V and 4 bases from J, the gap between germline ends came to 13 bases. The CDR3 totals 15 residues. Germline V lookup: CDR1 SGHTA, CDR2 FQGNSA. CDR3 amino acids: CASSLMSGTPDTQYF. In DNA form, the CDR3 reads TGTGCCAGCAGCTTAATGTCGGGAACGCCAGATACGCAGTATTTT.

This clonotype was observed at least ten times. V gene TRBV6-4 combines with J gene TRBJ2-1, with TRBD2 identical over 10 bases. This CDR3 is built from 15 residues. The V gene's germline CDR1 is MRHNA and CDR2 SNTAGT. J was trimmed by 3 bases and V by 5 bases; bases with no gene match: 4. The CDR3 coding sequence is TGTGCCAGCAGTCCCGGGACTAGCGTCTACAATGAGCAGTTCTTC. The encoded protein is CASSPGTSVYNEQFF.

This clonotype showed up many times. V is TRBV20-1 and J is TRBJ1-2; 10 nucleotides align to TRBD1. The V segment lost 6 bases and the J segment 6 bases; nucleotides outside the gene matches: 10. CDR3 size: 14 residues. The germline V gene encodes CDR1 DFQATT and CDR2 SNEGSKA (reference sequence). CDR3: CSAAHGDRGNGYTF. The CDR3, as DNA: TGCAGTGCGGCCCATGGGGACAGGGGAAATGGCTACACCTTC.

This clonotype was detected ten times or more. V gene TRBV20-1 combines with J gene TRBJ2-1; D gene unclear. Trimming took 6 bases from V and 6 from J, leaving 12 bases between them. Looked up from germline, CDR1 is DFQATT and CDR2 is SNEGSKA (reference sequence). This CDR3 region has 12 residues. Written as DNA, the CDR3 is TGCAGTGCCCACAGAGTATCCAATGAGCAGTTCTTC. It yields the protein CSAHRVSNEQFF.

This clonotype has a handful of counts. The chain combines TRBV19 with TRBJ2-4; 8 nucleotides align to TRBD1. After removal of 8 bases from V and 2 bases from J, the junction contained 17 bases not matched to a gene. CDR3 length: 18 residues. From germline, CDR1 is LNHDA and CDR2 SQIVND (reference sequence). In DNA form, the CDR3 reads TGTGCCAGTTCTGGACCGGGACAGGCGAGAGGACCCAAAAACATTCAGTACTTC. Amino acids: CASSGPGQARGPKNIQYF.

Many counts were recorded for this clonotype. V gene TRBV19 combines with J gene TRBJ1-6; tentative D call: TRBD1 (6 bases). The CDR3 extends over 13 amino acids. The V end was cut by 7 bases, the J end by 9 bases, with 13 bases between. The germline CDR1 and CDR2 sequences are LNHDA and SQIVND (reference sequence). The CDR3 region has the DNA TGTGCCAGTACCTTTGAAGGGGGTTCACCCCTCCACTTT. Translating it yields CASTFEGGSPLHF.